One and the same sample provided the 8 T cell receptor beta chains below, sequenced in a study of blood T cell repertoires in COVID-19. The table came from immunoSEQ multiplex PCR; TCRdb's copy has only in-frame clones and leaves some out. The sample contains 120,000 to 150,000 clones, about three quarters of which appear only once. The material sequenced was peripheral blood. These receptors came from a man aged 50 to 60 with acute or convalescent COVID-19.

V and J are TRBV25-1 and TRBJ2-1; 7 nucleotides agree with TRBD2. Per the germline V gene, CDR1 is MGHDK and CDR2 is SYGVNS. Trimming removed 2 bases from V and 4 bases from J; junction bases left unmatched: 5. This CDR3 is built from 15 residues. The CDR3 region is CASSERSSGYNEQFF. The CDR3 nucleotides read TGTGCCAGCAGTGAAAGGTCTAGCGGATACAATGAGCAGTTCTTC. Based on the CDR3 plus reference TRBV25-1 and TRBJ2-1, the full variable domain is EADIYQTPRYLVIGTGKKITLECSQTMGHDKMYWYQQDPGMELHLIHYSYGVNSTEKGDLSSESTVSRIRTEHFPLTLESARPSHTSQYLCASSERSSGYNEQFFGPGTRLTVL.

V is TRBV2 and J is TRBJ1-2; D perhaps matches TRBD1 (5 bases). From germline, CDR1 is SNHLY and CDR2 FYNNEI. The CDR3 spans 16 residues. Trimming took 0 bases from V and 4 from J, leaving 15 bases between them. In DNA form, the CDR3 reads TGTGCCAGCAGTGAAGCGCTTCAGGGTTGGGGCTATGGCTACACCTTC. Its translation is CASSEALQGWGYGYTF.

The DNA for the CDR3 is TGTGCCATCACGGGGGTTCTCTATGGCTACACCTTC. As protein: CAITGVLYGYTF. The chain combines TRBV10-3 with TRBJ1-2, with D possibly TRBD1 on 5 matching bases. The length of the CDR3 is 12 residues. Germline V lookup: CDR1 ENHRY, CDR2 SYGVKD. Trimming cost V 7 bases and J 4 bases, with 10 bases left between them.

CDR3 sequence (DNA): TGTGCCAGCAGCCCCAGTACCTCACTAGTTCAGGGGGAGCAGTTCTTC. Its protein product is CASSPSTSLVQGEQFF. This rearrangement joins TRBV7-2 to TRBJ2-1, with D possibly matching TRBD1 (6 bases). The CDR3 loop spans 16 amino acids. V was shortened by 5 bases and J by 10 bases, with 24 bases between the two germline ends. Germline CDR1 and CDR2: SGHTA and FQGNSA.

This clone was observed a few times. The chain links TRBV6-5 to TRBJ2-7; 11 bases align to TRBD1. CDR1 MNHEY and CDR2 SVGAGI come from the germline V gene. This CDR3 is 14 amino acids long. V shed 5 bases, J shed 5 bases, and the junction held 5 bases outside the gene matches. CDR3 loop: CASSKGQGVHEQYV. The CDR3 DNA sequence: TGTGCCAGCAGTAAGGGACAGGGGGTCCACGAGCAGTACGTC.

There are a few counts of this clone. The J gene is TRBJ2-5, the V gene TRBV24-1; 8 bases map to TRBD1. CDR1 is KGHDR and CDR2 is SFDVKD in the germline V gene. Germline trimming cut 1 base from V and 11 bases from J; bases unmatched to any gene: 14. This CDR3 spans 16 amino acids. CDR3 nucleotides: TGTGCCACCAGTGATTTAAGGACAGGGAGGAAGGTCTTTCAGTACTTC. Translating it yields CATSDLRTGRKVFQYF.

V is TRBV14 and J is TRBJ2-7; unclear D gene. Germline values: CDR1 SGHDN, CDR2 FVKESK. V lost 2 bases and J lost 2, with 7 bases in between. CDR3 length equals 13 residues. The CDR3 nucleotides read TGTGCCAGCAGCCAAATCCAGGCCTACGAGCAGTACTTC. Its protein product is CASSQIQAYEQYF.

This clone was observed a handful of times. The genes are TRBV7-9 and TRBJ1-1; no firm D call. From germline, CDR1 is SEHNR and CDR2 FQNEAQ (reference sequence). The CDR3 runs to 14 residues. The V gene lost 4 bases and the J gene lost 0 bases, with 9 bases spanning the gap. The CDR3 sequence is CASSWEYMNTEAFF. CDR3 coding DNA: TGTGCCAGCAGCTGGGAGTACATGAACACTGAAGCTTTCTTT.